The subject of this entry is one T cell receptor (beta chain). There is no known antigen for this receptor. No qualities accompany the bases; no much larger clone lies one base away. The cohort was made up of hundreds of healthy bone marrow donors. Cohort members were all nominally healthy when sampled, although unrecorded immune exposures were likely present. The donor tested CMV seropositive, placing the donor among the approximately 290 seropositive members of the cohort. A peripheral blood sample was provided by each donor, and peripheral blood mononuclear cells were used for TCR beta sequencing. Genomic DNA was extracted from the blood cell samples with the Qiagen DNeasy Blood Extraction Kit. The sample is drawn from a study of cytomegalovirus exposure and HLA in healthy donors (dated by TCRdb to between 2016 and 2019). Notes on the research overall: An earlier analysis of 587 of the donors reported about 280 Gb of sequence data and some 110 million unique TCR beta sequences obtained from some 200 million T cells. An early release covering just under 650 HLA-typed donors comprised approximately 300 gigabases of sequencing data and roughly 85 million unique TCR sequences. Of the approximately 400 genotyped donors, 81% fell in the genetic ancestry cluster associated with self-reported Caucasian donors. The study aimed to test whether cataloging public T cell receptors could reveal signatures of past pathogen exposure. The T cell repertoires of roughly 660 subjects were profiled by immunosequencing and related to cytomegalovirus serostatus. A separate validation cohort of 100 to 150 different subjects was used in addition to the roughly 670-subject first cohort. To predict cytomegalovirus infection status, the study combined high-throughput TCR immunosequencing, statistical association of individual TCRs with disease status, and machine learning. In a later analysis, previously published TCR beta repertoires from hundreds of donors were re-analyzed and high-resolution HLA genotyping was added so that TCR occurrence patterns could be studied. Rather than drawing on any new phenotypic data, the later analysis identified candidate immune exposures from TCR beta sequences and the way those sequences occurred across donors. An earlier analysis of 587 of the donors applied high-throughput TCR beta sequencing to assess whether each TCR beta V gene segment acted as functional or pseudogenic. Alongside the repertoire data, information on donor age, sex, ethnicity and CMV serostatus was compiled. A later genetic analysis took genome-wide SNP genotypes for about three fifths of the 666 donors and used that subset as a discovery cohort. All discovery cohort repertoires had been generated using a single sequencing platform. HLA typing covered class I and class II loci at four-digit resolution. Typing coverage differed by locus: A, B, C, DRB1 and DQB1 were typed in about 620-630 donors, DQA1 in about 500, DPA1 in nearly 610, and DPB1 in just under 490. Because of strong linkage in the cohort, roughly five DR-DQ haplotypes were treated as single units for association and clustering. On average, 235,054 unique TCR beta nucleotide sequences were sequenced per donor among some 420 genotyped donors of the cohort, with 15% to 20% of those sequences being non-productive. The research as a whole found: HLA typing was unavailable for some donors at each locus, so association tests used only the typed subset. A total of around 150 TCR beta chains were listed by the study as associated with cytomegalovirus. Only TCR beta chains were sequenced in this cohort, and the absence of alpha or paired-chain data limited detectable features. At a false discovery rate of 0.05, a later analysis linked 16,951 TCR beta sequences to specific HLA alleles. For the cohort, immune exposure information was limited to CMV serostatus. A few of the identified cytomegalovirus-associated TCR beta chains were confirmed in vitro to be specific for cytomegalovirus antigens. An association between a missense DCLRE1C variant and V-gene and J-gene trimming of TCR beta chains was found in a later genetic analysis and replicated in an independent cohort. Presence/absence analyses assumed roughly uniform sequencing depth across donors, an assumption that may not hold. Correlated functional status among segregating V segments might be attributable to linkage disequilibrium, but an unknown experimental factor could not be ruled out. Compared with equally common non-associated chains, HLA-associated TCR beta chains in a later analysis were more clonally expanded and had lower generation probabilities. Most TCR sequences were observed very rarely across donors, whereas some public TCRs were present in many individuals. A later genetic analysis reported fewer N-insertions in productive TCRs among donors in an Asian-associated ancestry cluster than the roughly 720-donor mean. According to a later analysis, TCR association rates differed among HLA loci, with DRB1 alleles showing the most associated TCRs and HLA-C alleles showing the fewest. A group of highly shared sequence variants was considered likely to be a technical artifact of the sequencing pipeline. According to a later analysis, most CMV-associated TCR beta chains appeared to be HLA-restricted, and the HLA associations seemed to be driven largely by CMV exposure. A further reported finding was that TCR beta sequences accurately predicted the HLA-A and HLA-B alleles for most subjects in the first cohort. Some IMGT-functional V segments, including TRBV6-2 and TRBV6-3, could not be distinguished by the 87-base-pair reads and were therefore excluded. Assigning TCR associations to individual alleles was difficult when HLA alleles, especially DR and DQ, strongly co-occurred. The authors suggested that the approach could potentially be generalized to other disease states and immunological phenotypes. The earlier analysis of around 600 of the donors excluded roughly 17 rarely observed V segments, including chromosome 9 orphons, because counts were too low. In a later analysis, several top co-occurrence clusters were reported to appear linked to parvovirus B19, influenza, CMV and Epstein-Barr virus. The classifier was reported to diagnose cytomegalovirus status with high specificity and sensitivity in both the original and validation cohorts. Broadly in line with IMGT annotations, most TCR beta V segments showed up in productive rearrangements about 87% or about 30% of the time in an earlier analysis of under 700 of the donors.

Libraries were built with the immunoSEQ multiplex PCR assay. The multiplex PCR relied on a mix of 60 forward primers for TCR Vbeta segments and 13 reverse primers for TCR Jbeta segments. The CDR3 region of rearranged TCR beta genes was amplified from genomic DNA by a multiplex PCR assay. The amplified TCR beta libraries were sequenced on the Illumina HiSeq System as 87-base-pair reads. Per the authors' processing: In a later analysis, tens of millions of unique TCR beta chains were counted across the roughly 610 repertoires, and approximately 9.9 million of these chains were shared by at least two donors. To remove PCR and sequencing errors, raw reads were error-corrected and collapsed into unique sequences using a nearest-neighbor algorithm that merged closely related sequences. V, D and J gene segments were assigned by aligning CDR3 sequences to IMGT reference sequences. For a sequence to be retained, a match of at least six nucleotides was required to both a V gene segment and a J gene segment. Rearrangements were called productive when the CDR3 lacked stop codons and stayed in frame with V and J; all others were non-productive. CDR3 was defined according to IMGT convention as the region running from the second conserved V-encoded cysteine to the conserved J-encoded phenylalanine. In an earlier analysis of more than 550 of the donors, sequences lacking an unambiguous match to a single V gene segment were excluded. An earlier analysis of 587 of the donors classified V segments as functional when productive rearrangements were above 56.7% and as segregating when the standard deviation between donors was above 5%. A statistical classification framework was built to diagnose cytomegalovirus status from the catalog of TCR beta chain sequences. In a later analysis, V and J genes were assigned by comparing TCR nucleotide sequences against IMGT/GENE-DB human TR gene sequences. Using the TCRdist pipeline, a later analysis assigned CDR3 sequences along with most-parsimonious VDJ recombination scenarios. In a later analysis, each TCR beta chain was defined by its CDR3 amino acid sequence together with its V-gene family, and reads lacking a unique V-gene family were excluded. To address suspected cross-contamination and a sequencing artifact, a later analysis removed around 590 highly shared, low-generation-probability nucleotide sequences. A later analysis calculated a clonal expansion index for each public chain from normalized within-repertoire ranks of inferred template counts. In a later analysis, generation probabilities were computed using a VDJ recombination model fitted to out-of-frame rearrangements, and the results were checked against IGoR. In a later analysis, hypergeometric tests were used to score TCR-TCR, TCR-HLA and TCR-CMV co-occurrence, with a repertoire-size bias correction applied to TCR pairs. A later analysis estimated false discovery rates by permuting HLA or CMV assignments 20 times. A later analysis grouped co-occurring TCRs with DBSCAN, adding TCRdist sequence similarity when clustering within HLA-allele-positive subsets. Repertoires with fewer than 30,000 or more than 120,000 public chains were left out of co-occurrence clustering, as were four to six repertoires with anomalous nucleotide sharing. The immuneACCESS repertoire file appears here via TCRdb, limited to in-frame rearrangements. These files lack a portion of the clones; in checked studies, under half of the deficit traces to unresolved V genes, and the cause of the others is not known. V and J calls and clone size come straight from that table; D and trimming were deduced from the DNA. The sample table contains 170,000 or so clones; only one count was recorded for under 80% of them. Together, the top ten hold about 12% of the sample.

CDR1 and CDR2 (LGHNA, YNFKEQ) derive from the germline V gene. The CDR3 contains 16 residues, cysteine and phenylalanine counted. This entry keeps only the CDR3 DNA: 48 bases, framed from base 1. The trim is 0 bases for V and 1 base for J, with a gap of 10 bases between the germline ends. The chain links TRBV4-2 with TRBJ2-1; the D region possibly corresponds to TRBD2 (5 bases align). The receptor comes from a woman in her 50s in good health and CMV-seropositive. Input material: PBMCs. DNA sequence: TGTGCCAGCAGCCAAGAAATGGGCGGGTCCTACAATGAGCAGTTCTTC. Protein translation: CASSQEMGGSYNEQFF.